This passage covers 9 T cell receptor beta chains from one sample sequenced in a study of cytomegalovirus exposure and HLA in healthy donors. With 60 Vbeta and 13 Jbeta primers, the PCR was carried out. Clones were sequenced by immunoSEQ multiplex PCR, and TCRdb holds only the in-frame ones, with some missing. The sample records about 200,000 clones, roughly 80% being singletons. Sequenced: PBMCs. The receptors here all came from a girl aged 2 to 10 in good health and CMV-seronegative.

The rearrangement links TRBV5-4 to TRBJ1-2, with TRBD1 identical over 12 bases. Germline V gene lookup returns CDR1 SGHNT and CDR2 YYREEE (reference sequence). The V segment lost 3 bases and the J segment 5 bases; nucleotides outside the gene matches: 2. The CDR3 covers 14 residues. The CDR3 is CASSWGQGAYGYTF. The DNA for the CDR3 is TGTGCCAGCAGCTGGGGACAGGGGGCTTATGGCTACACCTTC.

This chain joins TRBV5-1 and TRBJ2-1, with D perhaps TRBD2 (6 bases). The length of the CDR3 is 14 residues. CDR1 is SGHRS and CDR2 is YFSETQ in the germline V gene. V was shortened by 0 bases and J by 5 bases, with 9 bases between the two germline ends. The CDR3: CASSLAGVNNEQFF. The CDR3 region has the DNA TGCGCCAGCAGCTTGGCGGGGGTGAACAATGAGCAGTTCTTC.

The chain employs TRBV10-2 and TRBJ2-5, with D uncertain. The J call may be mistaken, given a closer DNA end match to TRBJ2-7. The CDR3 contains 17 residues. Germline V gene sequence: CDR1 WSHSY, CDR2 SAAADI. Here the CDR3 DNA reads TGCGCCAGCAGTGAGTCCACTGCGACCGCCCTAGGTCCCGAGCAGTACTTC. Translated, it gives CASSESTATALGPEQYF.

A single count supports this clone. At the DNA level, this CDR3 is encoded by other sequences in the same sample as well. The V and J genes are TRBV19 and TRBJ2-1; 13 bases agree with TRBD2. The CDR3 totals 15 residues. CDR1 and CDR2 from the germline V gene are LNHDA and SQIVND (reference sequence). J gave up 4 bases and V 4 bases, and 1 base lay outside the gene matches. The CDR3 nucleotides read TGTGCCAGTAGTAGACTAGCGGGGGGTTACAATGAGCAGTTCTTC. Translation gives CASSRLAGGYNEQFF.

CDR3 bases: TGTGCCAGCAGCTTAGCCCAGGGGACTAGCGGCTCTCTGGGGGAGACCCAGTACTTC. Translating it yields CASSLAQGTSGSLGETQYF. The chain carries TRBV13 and TRBJ2-5; the match to TRBD2 covers 11 bases. The CDR3 contains 19 residues. The trim removed 1 base at V and 5 bases at J, leaving 15 bases unmatched. Germline assignment: CDR1 PRHDT and CDR2 FYEKMQ (reference sequence).

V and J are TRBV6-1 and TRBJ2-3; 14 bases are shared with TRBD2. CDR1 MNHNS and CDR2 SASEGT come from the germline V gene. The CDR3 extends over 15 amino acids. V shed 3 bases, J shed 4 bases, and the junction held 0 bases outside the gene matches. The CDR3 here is CASSEGLAGADTQYF. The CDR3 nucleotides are TGTGCCAGCAGTGAGGGACTAGCGGGAGCAGATACGCAGTATTTT.

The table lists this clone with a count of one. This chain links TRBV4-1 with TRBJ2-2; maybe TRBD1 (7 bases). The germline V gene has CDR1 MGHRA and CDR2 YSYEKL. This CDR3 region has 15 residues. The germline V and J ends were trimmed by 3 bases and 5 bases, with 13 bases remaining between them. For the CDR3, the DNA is TGCGCCAGCAGCCACGCGGGACAGACGACCGGGGAGCTGTTTTTT. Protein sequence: CASSHAGQTTGELFF.

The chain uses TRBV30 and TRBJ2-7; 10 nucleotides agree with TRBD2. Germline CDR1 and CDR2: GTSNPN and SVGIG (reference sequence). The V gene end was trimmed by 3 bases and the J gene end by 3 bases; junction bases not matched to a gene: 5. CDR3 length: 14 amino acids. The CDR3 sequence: CAWRLAGGGYEQYF. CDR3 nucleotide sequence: TGTGCCTGGAGATTAGCGGGGGGTGGCTACGAGCAGTACTTC.

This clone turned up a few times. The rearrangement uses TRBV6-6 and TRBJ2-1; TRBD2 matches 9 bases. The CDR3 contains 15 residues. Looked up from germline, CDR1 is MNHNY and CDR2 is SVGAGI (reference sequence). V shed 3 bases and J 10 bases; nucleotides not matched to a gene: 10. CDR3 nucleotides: TGTGCCAGCAGTTATCTGCGGGGGGGTTCTCAGGAGCAGTTCTTC. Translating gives CASSYLRGGSQEQFF.